Presented here are 19 T cell receptor beta chains from one specimen sequenced in a study of shared clonotypes between healthy human individuals. Sequencing used immunoSEQ multiplex PCR; TCRdb keeps in-frame clones, though not all of them. The table shows 2 million to 2.5 million clones, with approximately 95% occurring only once. The sequencing sample was made of naive CD4+ T cells sorted from blood. This sample's subset: CD45RA+ positively selected. These receptors were taken from a young man in good health.

This chain joins TRBV6-1 and TRBJ1-1, with D perhaps matching TRBD1 (6 bases). The CDR3 length is 13 residues. Germline assignment: CDR1 MNHNS and CDR2 SASEGT. V was pared by 6 bases and J by 1 base, with 9 bases between. The CDR3 here is CASREGQNTEAFF. The CDR3 DNA is TGTGCCAGCAGAGAGGGACAGAACACTGAAGCTTTCTTT.

With respect to this clone: Within the sample, other DNA sequences also encode this same CDR3. The chain joins TRBV5-1 to TRBJ2-1; D is possibly TRBD2 (6 bases). Trimming stripped 0 bases from V and 1 base from J, with 11 bases between. The CDR3 runs 16 residues. Germline CDR1 is SGHRS and CDR2 is YFSETQ. CDR3 sequence: CASSLEAGGSYNEQFF. In DNA, the CDR3 is TGCGCCAGCAGCTTGGAGGCCGGGGGATCCTACAATGAGCAGTTCTTC.

This sequence joins TRBV15 and TRBJ1-1; TRBD1 aligns across 7 bases. Losses at the gene ends were 3 bases for V and 1 base for J; bases not matched to a gene: 5. Germline CDR1 reads LNHNV; CDR2 reads YYDKDF (reference sequence). The CDR3 contains 15 residues. The CDR3 DNA is TGTGCCACCAGCAGGGTACAGGGGAAGAACACTGAAGCTTTCTTT. This encodes CATSRVQGKNTEAFF.

The V and J genes are TRBV6-5 and TRBJ2-5, with 8 bases matching TRBD1. The CDR3 length is 15 residues. The germline CDR1 and CDR2 sequences are MNHEY and SVGAGI. The V and J ends lost 7 bases and 2 bases, in that order; junction bases with no gene match: 9. The CDR3 region is CASTRQGTFQETQYF. CDR3 coding DNA: TGTGCCAGCACCAGACAGGGGACCTTTCAAGAGACCCAGTACTTC.

There are a few counts of this clone. This CDR3 is CASKRQDLTHQPQHF. The CDR3 bases are TGTGCCAGTAAACGTCAGGATTTAACCCATCAGCCCCAGCATTTT. This chain connects TRBV19 to TRBJ1-5; D remains unclear. Per germline, CDR1 LNHDA and CDR2 SQIVND (reference sequence). The CDR3 extends over 15 amino acids. V lost 7 bases and J lost 5, with 18 bases in between.

The chain employs TRBV28 and TRBJ2-7; TRBD2 agrees at 16 bases. Germline-derived CDR1 and CDR2 are MDHEN and SYDVKM. This CDR3 contains 17 residues. V shed 0 bases and J 5 bases; nucleotides not matched to a gene: 4. The CDR3 bases are TGTGCCAGCAGTTTATGGGGACTAGCGGGAGGGCTGAACGAGCAGTACTTC. Encoded protein: CASSLWGLAGGLNEQYF.

Here the CDR3 reads CASSRAGTDYNEQFF. CDR3 coding DNA: TGTGCCAGCAGCCGAGCCGGGACAGATTACAATGAGCAGTTCTTC. The chain has TRBV5-4 and TRBJ2-1; 7 bases are a match to TRBD1. This CDR3 contains 15 residues. Germline CDR1 SGHNT, CDR2 YYREEE (reference sequence). Losses at the gene ends were 4 bases for V and 4 bases for J; bases not matched to a gene: 8.

Comment on this clone: The sample has other DNA sequences that encode this CDR3 too. This sequence joins TRBV19 and TRBJ1-2, with D perhaps matching TRBD1 (5 bases). Trimming took off 0 bases at V and 5 bases at J, with 7 bases between the two ends. Germline values: CDR1 LNHDA, CDR2 SQIVND (reference sequence). The CDR3 contains 13 residues. This CDR3 is CASSIEAGYGYTF. Written as DNA, the CDR3 is TGTGCCAGTAGTATAGAGGCAGGGTATGGCTACACCTTC.

The rearrangement links TRBV11-3 to TRBJ1-3; the D gene is possibly TRBD1 (5 bases). Trimming stripped 0 bases from V and 8 bases from J, with 20 bases between. The CDR3 is made up of 17 amino acids. Looked up from germline, CDR1 is SGHNT and CDR2 is YENEEA. CDR3 nucleotide sequence: TGTGCCAGCAGCTTAGATAATAGGGGCGGAGATAGGGACACCATATATTTT. It codes for CASSLDNRGGDRDTIYF.

The chain employs TRBV18 and TRBJ1-2; TRBD1 might be the D (5 bases). The CDR3 covers 15 residues. Germline lookup yields CDR1 KGHSH and CDR2 LQKENI. The V end lost 3 bases, the J end lost 0 bases, and 11 bases lay between the germline ends. The CDR3 is CASSPGGDSNYGYTF. CDR3 bases: TGTGCCAGCTCACCGGGTGGGGACTCTAACTATGGCTACACCTTC.

The chain combines TRBV7-6 with TRBJ2-5; D gene ambiguous. Per the germline V gene, CDR1 is SGHVS and CDR2 is FNYEAQ. This CDR3 region has 13 residues. Trimming cost V 5 bases and J 1 base, with 8 bases left between them. DNA for the CDR3: TGTGCCAGCAGCCTAGACTCCCAAGAGACCCAGTACTTC. Translating it yields CASSLDSQETQYF.

As to this clone: One end of the junction does not line up with germline, which may come from a read error. CDR3 in DNA: TGTGCTAGCAGCTTAGCGGTAGGGTCTGGAGAGACCCAGTACTTC. It specifies CASSLAVGSGETQYF. J is TRBJ2-5 and V is TRBV7-7; D might be TRBD2 (6 bases). CDR3 length: 15 residues. Germline CDR1 and CDR2: SSHAT and FNYEAQ (reference sequence).

Comments on this clone: Other nucleotide sequences from this sample produce the same CDR3. The J gene is TRBJ2-2, the V gene TRBV11-3; D not resolved. Germline V gives CDR1 SGHNT, CDR2 YENEEA. Trimming removed 5 bases at V and 3 bases at J, with 4 bases between. CDR3 length: 12 residues. The CDR3 DNA sequence: TGTGCCAGCAGCCCACACACCGGGGAGCTGTTTTTT. It translates to CASSPHTGELFF. The full variable domain, in which reference TRBV11-3 and TRBJ2-2 provide the parts outside the CDR3, is EAGVVQSPRYKIIEKKQPVAFWCNPISGHNTLYWYLQNLGQGPELLIRYENEEAVDDSQLPKDRFSAERLKGVDSTLKIQPAELGDSAVYLCASSPHTGELFFGEGSRLTVL.

This rearrangement joins TRBV14 to TRBJ2-7; D not certain. V lost 5 bases and J lost 3, with 11 bases in between. The CDR3 sequence is 13 residues long. Germline CDR1 and CDR2: SGHDN and FVKESK. The CDR3 bases are TGTGCCAGCAGCGACGGACCGAACTACGAGCAGTACTTC. This translates into CASSDGPNYEQYF.

V is TRBV11-2 and J is TRBJ2-1; no clear D. The germline V gene encodes CDR1 SGHAT and CDR2 FQNNGV. V lost 2 bases and J 5 bases, leaving 13 bases between the germline ends. The CDR3 is made up of 15 amino acids. CDR3 coding DNA: TGTGCCAGCAGCTTAATCGCTGTTTACGACAATGAGCAGTTCTTC. It translates to CASSLIAVYDNEQFF. The full variable domain, completed using reference TRBV11-2 and TRBJ2-1, is EAGVAQSPRYKIIEKRQSVAFWCNPISGHATLYWYQQILGQGPKLLIQFQNNGVVDDSQLPKDRFSAERLKGVDSTLKIQPAKLEDSAVYLCASSLIAVYDNEQFFGPGTRLTVL.

With respect to this clone: The sample has other DNA sequences that encode this CDR3 too. The rearrangement links TRBV18 to TRBJ1-2; D is unclear. The CDR3 is 13 residues long. V lost 3 bases, J lost 3 bases, and 8 bases lay in between. Germline V CDR1 and CDR2: KGHSH, LQKENI. The chain's CDR3 is CASSPGGDYGYTF. The CDR3, as DNA: TGTGCCAGCTCACCCGGCGGGGACTATGGCTACACCTTC.

This rearrangement joins TRBV27 to TRBJ1-2; TRBD1 matches 11 bases. The CDR3 length is 15 residues. Trimming removed 6 bases from V and 8 bases from J; junction bases left unmatched: 11. Looked up from germline, CDR1 is MNHEY and CDR2 is SMNVEV (reference sequence). This CDR3 reads CASRTTGTGGKGYTF. The CDR3 coding sequence is TGTGCCAGCAGAACCACCGGGACAGGGGGGAAAGGCTACACCTTC.

V and J are TRBV28 and TRBJ1-4; D uncertain. The CDR3 sequence is 14 residues long. V dropped 6 bases and J dropped 5 bases, with 13 bases sitting between them. CDR1 and CDR2 (germline): MDHEN, SYDVKM. The DNA for the CDR3 is TGTGCCAGCAGCCCTCTAGACGGCAATGAAAAACTGTTTTTT. The encoded protein is CASSPLDGNEKLFF. The complete variable domain, with remaining parts taken from reference TRBV28 and TRBJ1-4, reads DVKVTQSSRYLVKRTGEKVFLECVQDMDHENMFWYRQDPGLGLRLIYFSYDVKMKEKGDIPEGYSVSREKKERFSLILESASTNQTSMYLCASSPLDGNEKLFFGSGTQLSVL.

J is TRBJ1-1 and V is TRBV5-1; 8 nucleotides align to TRBD1. Germline V CDR1 and CDR2: SGHRS, YFSETQ. This CDR3 comprises 15 residues. Trimming cost V 4 bases and J 5 bases; bases outside gene matches: 10. CDR3 in amino acids: CASSASGGAGTEAFF. CDR3 coding DNA: TGCGCCAGCAGCGCTTCAGGGGGCGCGGGGACTGAAGCTTTCTTT. The whole variable domain, filled in from reference TRBV5-1 and TRBJ1-1, reads KAGVTQTPRYLIKTRGQQVTLSCSPISGHRSVSWYQQTPGQGLQFLFEYFSETQRNKGNFPGRFSGRQFSNSRSEMNVSTLELGDSALYLCASSASGGAGTEAFFGQGTRLTVV.